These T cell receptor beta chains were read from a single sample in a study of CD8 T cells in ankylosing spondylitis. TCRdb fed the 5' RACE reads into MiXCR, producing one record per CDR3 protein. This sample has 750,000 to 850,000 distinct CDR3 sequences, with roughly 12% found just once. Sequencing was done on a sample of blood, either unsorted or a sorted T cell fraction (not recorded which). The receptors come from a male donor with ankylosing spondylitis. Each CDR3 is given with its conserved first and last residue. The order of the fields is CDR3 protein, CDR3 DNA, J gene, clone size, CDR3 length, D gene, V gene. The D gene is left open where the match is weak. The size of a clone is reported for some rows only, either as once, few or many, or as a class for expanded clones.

CDR3: CAISITGREQYF
DNA: TGTGCCATCAGTATAACCGGGAGGGAGCAGTACTTC
J: TRBJ2-7
size: NA
length: 12
D: TRBD2
V: TRBV10-3

CDR3: CAITERESSYNEQFF
DNA: TGTGCCATCACCGAACGTGAGAGCTCCTACAATGAGCAGTTCTTC
J: TRBJ2-1
size: many
length: 15
D: NA
V: TRBV10-3

CDR3: CASSSPVDGYTF
DNA: TGTGCCAGCAGCTCCCCCGTAGACGGCTACACCTTC
J: TRBJ1-2
size: NA
length: 12
D: NA
V: TRBV12-3/TRBV12-4

CDR3: CAISERQNTGELFF
DNA: TGTGCCATCAGTGAGAGGCAGAACACCGGGGAGCTGTTTTTT
J: TRBJ2-2
size: many
length: 14
D: NA
V: TRBV10-3

CDR3: CSARPRRNSPLHF
DNA: TGCAGTGCTAGACCGCGCAGGAATTCACCCCTCCACTTT
J: TRBJ1-6
size: few
length: 13
D: NA
V: TRBV20-1

CDR3: CASSFAGGTREQYF
DNA: TGTGCCAGCAGTTTCGCGGGAGGGACACGCGAGCAGTACTTC
J: TRBJ2-7
size: NA
length: 14
D: TRBD2
V: TRBV27

CDR3: CASSLSGTTDTQYF
DNA: TGCGCCAGCAGCTTGTCGGGGACCACAGATACGCAGTATTTT
J: TRBJ2-3
size: many
length: 14
D: NA
V: TRBV5-1

CDR3: CASSLGSSGSKTNEQFF
DNA: TGTGCCAGCAGCTTGGGGTCTAGCGGGAGTAAAACCAATGAGCAGTTCTTC
J: TRBJ2-1
size: few
length: 17
D: TRBD2
V: TRBV5-6

CDR3: CSILADVYNEQFF
DNA: TGCAGCATATTAGCGGACGTCTACAATGAGCAGTTCTTC
J: TRBJ2-1
size: NA
length: 13
D: NA
V: TRBV29-1

CDR3: CASSLVRPPDTQYF
DNA: TGCGCCAGCAGCTTGGTCAGGCCGCCAGATACGCAGTATTTT
J: TRBJ2-3
size: NA
length: 14
D: NA
V: TRBV5-1

CDR3: CASSPGTLGETQYF
DNA: TGTGCCAGCAGCCCCGGGACCCTGGGAGAGACCCAGTACTTC
J: TRBJ2-5
size: few
length: 14
D: NA
V: TRBV12-3/TRBV12-4

CDR3: CASSLGAGDEETQYF
DNA: TGTGCCAGCAGCTTAGGGGCCGGGGATGAAGAGACCCAGTACTTC
J: TRBJ2-5
size: NA
length: 15
D: NA
V: TRBV7-6

CDR3: CASSQGSSGNTIYF
DNA: TGTGCCAGCAGCCAGGGGAGCTCTGGAAACACCATATATTTT
J: TRBJ1-3
size: few
length: 14
D: NA
V: TRBV3-1

CDR3: CSASDTQTSGGANEQFF
DNA: TGCAGTGCTAGCGACACGCAGACTAGCGGGGGGGCCAATGAGCAGTTCTTC
J: TRBJ2-1
size: NA
length: 17
D: TRBD2
V: TRBV20-1